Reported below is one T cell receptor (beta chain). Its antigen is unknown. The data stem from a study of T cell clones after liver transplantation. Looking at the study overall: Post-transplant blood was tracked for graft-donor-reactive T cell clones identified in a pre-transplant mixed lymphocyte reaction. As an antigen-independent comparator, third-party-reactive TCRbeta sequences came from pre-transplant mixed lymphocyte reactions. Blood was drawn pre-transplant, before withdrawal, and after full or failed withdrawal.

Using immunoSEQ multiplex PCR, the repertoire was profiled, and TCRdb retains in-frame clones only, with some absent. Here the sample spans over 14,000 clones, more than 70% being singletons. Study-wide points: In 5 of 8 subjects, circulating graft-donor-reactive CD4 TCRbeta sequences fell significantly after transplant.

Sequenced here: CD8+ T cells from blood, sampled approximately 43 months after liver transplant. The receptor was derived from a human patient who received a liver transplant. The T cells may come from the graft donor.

CDR3: CASHKTGLSYEQYF. In DNA form, the CDR3 reads TGTGCCAGCCATAAAACAGGGTTGTCCTACGAGCAGTACTTC. The rearrangement links TRBV19 to TRBJ2-7; maybe TRBD1 (6 bases). Between the trimmed V and J ends, which lost 9 bases and 1 base, there was a span of 16 bases. The CDR3 has 14 residues. Germline CDR1 LNHDA, CDR2 SQIVND (reference sequence). Supplemented by reference TRBV19 and TRBJ2-7, the full variable domain reads DGGITQSPKYLFRKEGQNVTLSCEQNLNHDAMYWYRQDPGQGLRLIYYSQIVNDFQKGDIAEGYSVSREKKESFPLTVTSAQKNPTAFYLCASHKTGLSYEQYFGPGTRLTVT.